This T cell receptor beta chain was recorded in a study of control samples from healthy donors and cancer patients. CDR1 and CDR2 (germline): SEHNR, FQNEAQ (reference sequence). This CDR3 has 14 amino acids. The ends were cut back, 7 bases at V and 8 bases at J, with 15 bases in the middle. Here immunoSEQ multiplex PCR was the method, and the copy in TCRdb shows in-frame clones only, minus some. The table includes about 130,000 clones, 93% detected once. Sequenced material: PBMCs. V gene TRBV7-9 combines with J gene TRBJ1-6, with D perhaps matching TRBD1 (5 bases). This TCR came from a man aged 50-59 years with head and neck cancer. CDR3 loop: CASTFGHGDSPLHF. The DNA for the CDR3 is TGTGCCAGCACCTTCGGACACGGGGATTCACCCCTCCACTTT.